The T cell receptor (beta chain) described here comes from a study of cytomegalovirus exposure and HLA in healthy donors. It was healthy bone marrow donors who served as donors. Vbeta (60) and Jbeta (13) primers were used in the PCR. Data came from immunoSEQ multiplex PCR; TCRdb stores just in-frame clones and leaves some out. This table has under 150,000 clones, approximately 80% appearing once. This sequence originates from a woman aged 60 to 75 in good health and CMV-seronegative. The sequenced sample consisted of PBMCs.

The CDR3 loop reads CASSSGQAEGEKLFF. For the CDR3, the DNA is TGTGCCAGCAGTTCGGGACAGGCAGAGGGGGAAAAACTGTTTTTT. The V and J genes are TRBV6-1 and TRBJ1-4; 8 positions agree with TRBD1. CDR3 length equals 15 residues. Germline V gene lookup returns CDR1 MNHNS and CDR2 SASEGT. Germline trimming cut 5 bases from V and 8 bases from J; bases unmatched to any gene: 10.